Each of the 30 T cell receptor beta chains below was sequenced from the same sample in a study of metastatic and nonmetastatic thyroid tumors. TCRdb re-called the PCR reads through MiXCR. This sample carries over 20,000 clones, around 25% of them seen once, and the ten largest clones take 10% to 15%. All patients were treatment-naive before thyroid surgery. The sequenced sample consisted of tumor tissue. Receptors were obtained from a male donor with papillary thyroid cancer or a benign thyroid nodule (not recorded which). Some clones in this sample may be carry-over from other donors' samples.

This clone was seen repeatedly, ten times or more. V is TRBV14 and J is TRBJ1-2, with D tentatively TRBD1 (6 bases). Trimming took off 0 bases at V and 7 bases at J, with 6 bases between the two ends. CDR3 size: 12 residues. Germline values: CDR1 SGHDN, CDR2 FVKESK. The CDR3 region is CASSQDRGGYTF. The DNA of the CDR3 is TGTGCCAGCAGCCAAGACAGGGGTGGCTACACCTTC.

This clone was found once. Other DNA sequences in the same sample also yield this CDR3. The CDR3 nucleotides are TGCGCCAGCAGCCAAGGACTAGCCGGGGCAGAGACCCAGTACTTC. Protein sequence: CASSQGLAGAETQYF. The chain employs TRBV4-3 and TRBJ2-5; 7 bases are shared with TRBD2. The V segment lost 1 base and the J segment 4 bases; nucleotides outside the gene matches: 6. The length of the CDR3 is 15 residues. Germline-derived CDR1 and CDR2 are LGHNA and YSLEER.

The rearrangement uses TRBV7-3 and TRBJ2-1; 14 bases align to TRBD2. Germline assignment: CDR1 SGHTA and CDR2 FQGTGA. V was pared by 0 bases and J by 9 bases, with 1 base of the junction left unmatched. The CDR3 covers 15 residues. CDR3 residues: CASSLTGLAGVEQFF. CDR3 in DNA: TGTGCCAGCAGCTTAACGGGACTAGCGGGAGTTGAGCAGTTCTTC.

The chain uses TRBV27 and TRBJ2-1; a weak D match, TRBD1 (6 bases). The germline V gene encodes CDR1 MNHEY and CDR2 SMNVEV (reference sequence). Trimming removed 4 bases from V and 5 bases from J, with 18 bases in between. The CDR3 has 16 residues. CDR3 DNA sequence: TGTGCCAGCAGTTCCAAAAACAGGGTCCACCACAATGAGCAGTTCTTC. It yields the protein CASSSKNRVHHNEQFF.

The CDR3 is CASSYPFIRTDTQYF. Here the CDR3 DNA reads TGTGCCAGCAGTTACCCATTTATCAGGACAGATACGCAGTATTTT. The chain recombines TRBV6-2 or TRBV6-3 with TRBJ2-3; no firm D call. CDR3 length: 15 residues. CDR1 is MNHEY and CDR2 is SVGEGT in the germline V gene. V dropped 2 bases and J dropped 3 bases, with 12 bases sitting between them.

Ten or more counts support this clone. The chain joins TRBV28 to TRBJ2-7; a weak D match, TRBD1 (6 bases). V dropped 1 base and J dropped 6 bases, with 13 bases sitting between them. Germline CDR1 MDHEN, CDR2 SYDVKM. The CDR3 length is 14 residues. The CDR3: CASSLSGALVEQYF. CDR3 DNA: TGTGCCAGCAGTTTATCAGGGGCTTTGGTCGAGCAGTACTTC.

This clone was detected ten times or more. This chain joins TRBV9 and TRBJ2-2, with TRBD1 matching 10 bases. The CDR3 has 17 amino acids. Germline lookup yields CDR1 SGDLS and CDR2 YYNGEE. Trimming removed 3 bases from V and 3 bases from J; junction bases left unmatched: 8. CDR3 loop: CASSANRDRGYTGELFF. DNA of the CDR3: TGTGCCAGCAGCGCCAACCGGGACAGGGGATACACCGGGGAGCTGTTTTTT.

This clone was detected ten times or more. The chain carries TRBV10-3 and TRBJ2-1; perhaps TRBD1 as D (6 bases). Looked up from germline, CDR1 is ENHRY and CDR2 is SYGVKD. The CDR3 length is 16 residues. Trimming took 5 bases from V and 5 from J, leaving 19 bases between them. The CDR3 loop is CAISNGQTLTNNEQFF. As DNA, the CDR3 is TGTGCCATCAGTAACGGACAGACTCTTACTAACAATGAGCAGTTCTTC.

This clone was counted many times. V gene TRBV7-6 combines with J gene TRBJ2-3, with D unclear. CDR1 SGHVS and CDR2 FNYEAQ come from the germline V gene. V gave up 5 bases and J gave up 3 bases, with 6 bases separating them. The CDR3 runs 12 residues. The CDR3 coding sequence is TGTGCCAGCAGCCTCGGAACAGATACGCAGTATTTT. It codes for CASSLGTDTQYF.

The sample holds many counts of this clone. The DNA of the CDR3 is TGTGCCAGCAGCTTGGGGCGTTACAATGAGCAGTTCTTC. Its protein product is CASSLGRYNEQFF. The chain couples TRBV7-2 to TRBJ2-1; a possible D gene is TRBD1 (5 bases). V was clipped by 3 bases and J by 4 bases, with 7 bases between them. The CDR3 runs to 13 residues. The germline V gene has CDR1 SGHTA and CDR2 FQGNSA.

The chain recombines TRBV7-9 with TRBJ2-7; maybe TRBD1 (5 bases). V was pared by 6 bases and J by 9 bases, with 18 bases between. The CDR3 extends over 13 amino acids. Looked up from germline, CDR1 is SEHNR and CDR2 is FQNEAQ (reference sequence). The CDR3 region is CASRRDRATRQYF. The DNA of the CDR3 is TGTGCCAGCAGACGCGACAGAGCGACGAGGCAGTACTTC.

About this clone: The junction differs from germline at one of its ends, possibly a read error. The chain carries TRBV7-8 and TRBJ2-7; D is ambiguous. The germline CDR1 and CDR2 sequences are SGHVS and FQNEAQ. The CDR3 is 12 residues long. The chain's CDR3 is CASSTKGYAQYF. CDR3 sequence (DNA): TGTGCCAGCAGCACCAAAGGCTACGCGCAGTACTTC.

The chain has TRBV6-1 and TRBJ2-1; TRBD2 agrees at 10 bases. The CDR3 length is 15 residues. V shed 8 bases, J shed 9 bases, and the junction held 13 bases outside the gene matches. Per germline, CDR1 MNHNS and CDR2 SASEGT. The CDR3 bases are TGTGCCAGCCAAAAACTAGCGGGAAGTCCTCCTGAGCAGTTCTTC. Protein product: CASQKLAGSPPEQFF.

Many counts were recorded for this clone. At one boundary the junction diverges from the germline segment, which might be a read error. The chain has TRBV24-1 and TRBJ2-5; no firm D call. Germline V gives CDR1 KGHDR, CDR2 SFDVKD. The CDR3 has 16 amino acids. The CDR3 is CATSDTVADDQATQYF. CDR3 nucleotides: TGTGCCACCAGTGATACCGTTGCGGACGATCAAGCGACCCAGTACTTC.

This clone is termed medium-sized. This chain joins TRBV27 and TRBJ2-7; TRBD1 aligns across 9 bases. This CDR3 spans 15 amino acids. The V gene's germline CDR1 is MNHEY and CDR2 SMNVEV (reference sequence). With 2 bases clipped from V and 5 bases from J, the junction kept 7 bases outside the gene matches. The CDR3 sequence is CASSLMAGQGHEQYF. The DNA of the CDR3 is TGTGCCAGCAGTTTAATGGCGGGACAGGGCCACGAGCAGTACTTC.

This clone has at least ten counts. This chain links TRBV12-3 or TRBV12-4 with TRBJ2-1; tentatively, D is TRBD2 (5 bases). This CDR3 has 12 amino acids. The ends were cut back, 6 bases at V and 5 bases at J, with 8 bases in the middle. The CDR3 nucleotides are TGTGCCAGCAGCCAGACTAACAATGAGCAGTTCTTC. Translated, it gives CASSQTNNEQFF.

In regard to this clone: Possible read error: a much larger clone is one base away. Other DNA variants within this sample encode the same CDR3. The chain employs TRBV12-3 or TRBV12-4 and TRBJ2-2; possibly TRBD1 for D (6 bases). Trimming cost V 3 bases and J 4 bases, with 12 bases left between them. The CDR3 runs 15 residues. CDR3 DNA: TGTGCCAGCAGTTTCTCACAGGGTGTCACCGGGGAGCTGTTTTTT. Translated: CASSFSQGVTGELFF.

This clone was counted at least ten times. The CDR3 region is CASSKGSFADTQYF. As DNA, the CDR3 is TGTGCCAGTAGTAAGGGCTCCTTCGCAGATACGCAGTATTTT. The V gene is TRBV19, the J gene TRBJ2-3; D gene uncertain. With 4 bases removed from V and 4 bases from J, the gap between germline ends came to 12 bases. Per the germline V gene, CDR1 is LNHDA and CDR2 is SQIVND (reference sequence). This CDR3 has 14 amino acids.

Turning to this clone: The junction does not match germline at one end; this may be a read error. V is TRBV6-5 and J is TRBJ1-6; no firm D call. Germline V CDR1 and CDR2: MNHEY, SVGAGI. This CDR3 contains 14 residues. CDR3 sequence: CASSDSNKGSPLHF. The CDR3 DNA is TGTGCCAGCAGTGACTCTAATAAAGGTTCACCCCTCCACTTT.

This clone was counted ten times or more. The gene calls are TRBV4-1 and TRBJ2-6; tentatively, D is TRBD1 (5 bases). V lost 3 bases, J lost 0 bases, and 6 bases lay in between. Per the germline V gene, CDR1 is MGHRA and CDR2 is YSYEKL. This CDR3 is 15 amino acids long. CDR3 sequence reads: CASSQQGSGANVLTF. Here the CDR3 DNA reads TGCGCCAGCAGCCAGCAGGGCTCTGGGGCCAACGTCCTGACTTTC.

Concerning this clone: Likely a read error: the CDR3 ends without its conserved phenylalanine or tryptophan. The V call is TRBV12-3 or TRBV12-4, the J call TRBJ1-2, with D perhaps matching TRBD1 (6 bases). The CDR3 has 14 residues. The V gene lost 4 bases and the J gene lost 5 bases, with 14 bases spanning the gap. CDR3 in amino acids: CASSSGQYTYGYTV. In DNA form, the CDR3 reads TGTGCCAGCAGTTCTGGACAGTACACTTATGGCTACACCGTC.

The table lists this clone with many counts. This CDR3 is CASRLSGVGNEQFF. The CDR3 bases are TGTGCCAGCAGGCTCAGCGGGGTGGGGAATGAGCAGTTCTTC. The chain uses TRBV6-1 and TRBJ2-1; 7 bases fit TRBD2. CDR3 length equals 14 residues. V lost 6 bases and J lost 7; bases outside the gene matches: 9. Germline CDR1 MNHNS, CDR2 SASEGT.

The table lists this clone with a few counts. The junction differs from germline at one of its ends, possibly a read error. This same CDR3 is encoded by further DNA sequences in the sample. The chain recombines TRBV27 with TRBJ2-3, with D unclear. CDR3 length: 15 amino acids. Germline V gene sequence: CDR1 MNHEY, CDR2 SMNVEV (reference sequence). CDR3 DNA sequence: TGTGCTAGCAGTTTCCGGGTGGCTGGCACAGATACGCAGTATTTT. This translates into CASSFRVAGTDTQYF.

CDR3 nucleotide sequence: TGTGCCAGCAGCCCCCGGACAGGGGAGGGCACCGGGGAGCTGTTTTTT. Residues: CASSPRTGEGTGELFF. The rearrangement joins TRBV9 to TRBJ2-2; 9 bases map to TRBD1. J gave up 4 bases and V 4 bases, and 8 bases lay outside the gene matches. Per the germline V gene, CDR1 is SGDLS and CDR2 is YYNGEE. The CDR3 contains 16 residues. Filled out from reference TRBV9 and TRBJ2-2, the complete variable domain reads DSGVTQTPKHLITATGQRVTLRCSPRSGDLSVYWYQQSLDQGLQFLIQYYNGEERAKGNILERFSAQQFPDLHSELNLSSLELGDSALYFCASSPRTGEGTGELFFGEGSRLTVL.

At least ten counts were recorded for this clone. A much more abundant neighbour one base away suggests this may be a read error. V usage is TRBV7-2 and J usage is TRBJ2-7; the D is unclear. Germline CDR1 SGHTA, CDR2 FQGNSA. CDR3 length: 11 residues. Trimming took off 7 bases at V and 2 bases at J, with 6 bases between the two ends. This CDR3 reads CASMITYEQYF. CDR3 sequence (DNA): TGTGCCAGCATGATCACCTACGAGCAGTACTTC.

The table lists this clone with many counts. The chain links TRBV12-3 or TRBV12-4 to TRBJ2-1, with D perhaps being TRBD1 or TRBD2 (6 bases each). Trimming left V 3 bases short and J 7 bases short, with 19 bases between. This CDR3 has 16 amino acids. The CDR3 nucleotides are TGTGCCAGCAGTTTGCTCCCGGGGGACATGTCAAATGAGCAGTTCTTC. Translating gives CASSLLPGDMSNEQFF.

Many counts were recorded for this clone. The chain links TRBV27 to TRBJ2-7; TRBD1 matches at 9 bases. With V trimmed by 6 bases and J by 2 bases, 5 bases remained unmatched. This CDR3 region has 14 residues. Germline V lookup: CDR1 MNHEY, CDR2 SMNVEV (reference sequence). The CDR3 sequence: CASRPGQGPYEQYF. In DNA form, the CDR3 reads TGTGCCAGCAGACCGGGACAGGGACCCTACGAGCAGTACTTC.

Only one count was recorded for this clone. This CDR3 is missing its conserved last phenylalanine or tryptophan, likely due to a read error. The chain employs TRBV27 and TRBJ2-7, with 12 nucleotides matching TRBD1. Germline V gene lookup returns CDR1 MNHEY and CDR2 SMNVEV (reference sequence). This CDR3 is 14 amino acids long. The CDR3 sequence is CASNSGTGGYQQYS. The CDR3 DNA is TGTGCCAGCAATTCCGGGACAGGGGGCTACCAGCAGTACTCC.

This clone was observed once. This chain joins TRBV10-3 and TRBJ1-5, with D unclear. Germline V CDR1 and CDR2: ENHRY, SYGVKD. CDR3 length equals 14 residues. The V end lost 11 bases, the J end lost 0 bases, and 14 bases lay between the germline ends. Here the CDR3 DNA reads TGTGCCGGGGTGACGGGAGATAGCAATCAGCCCCAGCATTTT. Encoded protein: CAGVTGDSNQPQHF.

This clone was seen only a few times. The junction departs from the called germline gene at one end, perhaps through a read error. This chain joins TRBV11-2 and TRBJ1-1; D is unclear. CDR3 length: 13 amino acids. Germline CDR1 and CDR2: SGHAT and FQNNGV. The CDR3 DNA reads TGTGCAAGCAGCTTAGTCTGGAACAATGAAGCTTTCTTT. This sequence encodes CASSLVWNNEAFF.